A selection of T cell receptor beta chains follows, all from one sample in a study of control samples from healthy donors and cancer patients. The repertoire was sequenced with immunoSEQ multiplex PCR; TCRdb's copy has only in-frame clones and lacks some. The sample carries about 160,000 clones, around 93% recorded once. Sequencing input: blood. All receptors come from a woman between 55 and 75 years old in good health. Both conserved end residues are part of each CDR3. A D gene is named only where the DNA matches it firmly. Rows may omit the clone size; those that give it use once, few, many or a size class.

V gene	J gene	clone size	D gene	CDR3 DNA	CDR3 protein
TRBV5-1	TRBJ2-2	once	.	TGCGCCAGCAGCTTCTTCAGGGCTGGGGACACCGGGGAGCTGTTTTTT	CASSFFRAGDTGELFF
TRBV5-4	TRBJ2-7	.	TRBD1	TGTGCCAGCAGCCAAGCCACCGGGACAGGGTACGAGCAGTACTTC	CASSQATGTGYEQYF
TRBV6-2/TRBV6-3	TRBJ1-4	once	.	TGTGCCAGCAGTTACCCCGGCGGAGGGGCAGGGCTTGGAAAACTGTTTTTT	CASSYPGGGAGLGKLFF
TRBV3-1/TRBV3-2	TRBJ1-2	.	TRBD1	TGTGCCAGCAGCCAAGTCCAGGGGGCCTCGGGCTACACCTTC	CASSQVQGASGYTF
TRBV6-6	TRBJ1-5	.	TRBD1	TGTGCCAGCACCGAAAGGGACAGCTTCACCCAGCCCCAGCATTTT	CASTERDSFTQPQHF
TRBV5-1	TRBJ1-6	.	.	TGCGCCAGCAGCCCAGGGGCACAGGGTGGGAATTCACCCCTCCACTTT	CASSPGAQGGNSPLHF
TRBV4-3	TRBJ1-2	.	TRBD1	TGCGCCAGCAGCCAAGGGAGGGGGCTAGGGGGCTACACCTTC	CASSQGRGLGGYTF
TRBV5-1	TRBJ2-3	.	TRBD1	TGCGCCAGCAGACGACAGGGTGGTGGCACAGATACGCAGTATTTT	CASRRQGGGTDTQYF
TRBV4-1	TRBJ1-3	.	TRBD1	TGCGCCAGCAGCCAACAATGGGGACAGGACTCTGGAAACACCATATATTTT	CASSQQWGQDSGNTIYF
TRBV30	TRBJ1-6	.	.	TGTGCCTCGACAGAACCAAATAATTCACCCCTCCACTTT	CASTEPNNSPLHF
TRBV5-1	TRBJ1-4	.	.	TGCGCCAGCAGCTTTGGTTCGAGGGTTGGTCTCGAAAAACTGTTTTTT	CASSFGSRVGLEKLFF
TRBV6-2/TRBV6-3	TRBJ1-6	.	TRBD1	TGTGCCAGCAGTTACCAGACAGGGTTGAACTCACCCCTCCACTTT	CASSYQTGLNSPLHF
TRBV3-1/TRBV3-2	TRBJ1-3	.	.	TGTGCCAGCAGCCAAGGAGGGTACGGGAGGTTTTCCGGAAACACCATATATTTT	CASSQGGYGRFSGNTIYF
TRBV30	TRBJ1-4	once	.	TGTGCCTGGCGGGACGGGGTTGCAACTAATGAAAAACTGTTTTTT	CAWRDGVATNEKLFF
TRBV5-1	TRBJ2-5	.	.	TGCGCCAGCAGTATGGACCAAGAGACCCAGTACTTC	CASSMDQETQYF
TRBV6-2/TRBV6-3	TRBJ1-5	.	.	TGTGCCAGCACCCCAGGAACGGGACATTCCAATCAGCCCCAGCATTTT	CASTPGTGHSNQPQHF
TRBV18	TRBJ2-1	.	TRBD1	TGTGCCAGCTCAGCGCCGGGACAGGAGCAGTTCTTC	CASSAPGQEQFF
TRBV27	TRBJ2-7	.	TRBD2	TGTGCCAGCAGTTTATTGGCGGGGGGTCTGCCCTACGAGCAGTACTTC	CASSLLAGGLPYEQYF
TRBV6-2/TRBV6-3	TRBJ2-7	.	.	TGTGCCAGCAGTTACTCCCCCTTCCGCGGACTCACCTCAGACTCCTACGAGCAGTACTTC	CASSYSPFRGLTSDSYEQYF
TRBV3-1/TRBV3-2	TRBJ1-2	.	.	TGTGCCAGCAGCCAATCTCCAGGGGACTATGGCTACACCTTC	CASSQSPGDYGYTF
TRBV5-5	TRBJ1-5	.	.	TGTGCCAGCAGCTTCGTTGAGCATCAGCCCCAGCATTTT	CASSFVEHQPQHF
TRBV9	TRBJ1-4	.	.	TGTGCCAGCAGCGCCCGACGCGGGGGGAAAGTGGCTAATGAAAAACTGTTTTTT	CASSARRGGKVANEKLFF
TRBV6-2/TRBV6-3	TRBJ2-7	.	.	TGTGCCAGCAGTTACCTATTTGAGGAACACACCTACGAGCAGTACTTC	CASSYLFEEHTYEQYF
TRBV10-1	TRBJ2-2	once	.	TGCGCCAGTTCCGGGACGGGGAACACCGGGGAGCTGTTTTTT	CASSGTGNTGELFF
TRBV5-6	TRBJ1-5	.	.	TGTGCCAGCAGCCGGGGGACGGTTAGCAATCAGCCCCAGCATTTT	CASSRGTVSNQPQHF
TRBV3-1/TRBV3-2	TRBJ2-5	.	TRBD2	TGTGCCAGCAGCCAGTGGGGGGGCCAAGAGACCCAGTACTTC	CASSQWGGQETQYF
TRBV19	TRBJ1-2	.	.	TGTGCCAGTAGTATCCTACAGGGCCCAACGAGCTACACCTTC	CASSILQGPTSYTF
TRBV7-9	TRBJ2-1	.	.	TGTGCCAGCAGCCGTCCCGCCGGCAATGAGCAGTTCTTC	CASSRPAGNEQFF
TRBV7-2	TRBJ1-2	.	.	TGTGCCAGCAGCTCCCGGACGGGGCTCTCACATGGCTACACCTTC	CASSSRTGLSHGYTF
TRBV18	TRBJ1-5	.	TRBD1	TGTGCCAGCTCACGTAAAGCGACAGGGGATCAGCCCCAGCATTTT	CASSRKATGDQPQHF
TRBV30	TRBJ1-4	few	TRBD1	TGTGCCTGGAGTGGGCCTCGGGACAGGGGGGATGAAAAACTGTTTTTT	CAWSGPRDRGDEKLFF
TRBV7-2	TRBJ2-1	.	.	TGTGCCAGCAGACAAGCGCTAGGGGATGAGCAGTTCTTC	CASRQALGDEQFF
TRBV9	TRBJ1-5	.	.	TGTGCCAGCAGCGTAGGCGGGGGGGCGGGCAATCAGCCCCAGCATTTT	CASSVGGGAGNQPQHF
TRBV5-6	TRBJ1-2	.	.	TGTGCCAGCAGCTTAGGACCGACCCTCGCTGGCTACACCTTC	CASSLGPTLAGYTF
TRBV19	TRBJ2-5	once	TRBD2	TGTGCCAGTAGTACTAGCGGACAAGAGACCCAGTACTTC	CASSTSGQETQYF
TRBV6-4	TRBJ1-5	once	.	TGTGCCAGCAGTGTGGGGCCCAATCAGCCCCAGCATTTT	CASSVGPNQPQHF
TRBV5-6	TRBJ2-3	.	TRBD2	TGTGCCAGCAGGGCGCAGGGACTAGGCGGCACAGATACGCAGTATTTT	CASRAQGLGGTDTQYF
TRBV5-6	TRBJ1-1	.	.	TGTGCCAGCAGCAAGACAGGTCTTGGGACGAACACTGAAGCTTTCTTT	CASSKTGLGTNTEAFF
TRBV2	TRBJ2-7	.	.	TGTGCCAGCCACTCACGGCTTAGCTCCTACGAGCAGTACTTC	CASHSRLSSYEQYF
TRBV11-2	TRBJ1-2	.	TRBD1	TGTGCCAGCAGCTTAGACCCAGGGGGTACAAGGGGCTACACCTTC	CASSLDPGGTRGYTF
TRBV6-5	TRBJ2-1	.	.	TGTGCCAGCAGTTACGTGGGTGGGCAGTTCTTC	CASSYVGGQFF
TRBV2	TRBJ1-2	.	TRBD1	TGTGCCAGCAGCGCAGACAGGGGGGATGGCTACACCTTC	CASSADRGDGYTF
TRBV6-5	TRBJ2-7	.	.	TGTGCCAGCAGCCTTTCGACAGCCCTCTACGAGCAGTACTTC	CASSLSTALYEQYF
TRBV2	TRBJ2-7	.	.	TGTGCCAGCAGAACTGACAGGAGCTCCTACGAGCAGTACTTC	CASRTDRSSYEQYF
TRBV20-1	TRBJ1-1	.	.	TGCAGTGCGATGAACACTGAAGCTTTCTTT	CSAMNTEAFF
TRBV29-1	TRBJ1-6	.	TRBD1	TGCAGCGTCCAGGACAGGGAAAGTTCACCCCTCCACTTT	CSVQDRESSPLHF
TRBV6-2/TRBV6-3	TRBJ2-7	.	.	TGTGCCAGCAGTTATCCAGGGCCTGGAACCGTCTTC	CASSYPGPGTVF
TRBV6-2/TRBV6-3	TRBJ1-2	.	TRBD1	TGTGCCAGCAGTTCTCCGGGACAGGGGTCTTATGGCTACACCTTC	CASSSPGQGSYGYTF
TRBV6-2/TRBV6-3	TRBJ1-5	few	.	TGTGCCAGCAGTTACGACAGGAGCAATCAGCCCCAGCATTTT	CASSYDRSNQPQHF
TRBV6-5	TRBJ2-7	.	.	TGTGCCAGCCGACGGGGGGCTAACTCCTACGAGCAGTACTTC	CASRRGANSYEQYF
TRBV12-3/TRBV12-4	TRBJ2-5	.	TRBD1	TGTGCCAGCAGTTTGGTCCCCGGGACAGGCCAGTACTTC	CASSLVPGTGQYF
TRBV12-3/TRBV12-4	TRBJ1-1	few	.	TGTGCCAGCTCCCCTTCGGCTGAAGCTTTCTTT	CASSPSAEAFF
TRBV4-1	TRBJ1-4	.	.	TGCGCCAGCAGCCAGGCAAACTTGGTGACTAATGAAAAACTGTTTTTT	CASSQANLVTNEKLFF
TRBV5-1	TRBJ1-4	.	.	TGCGCCAGCAGCTTGGATCTGGGTACAACTAATGAAAAACTGTTTTTT	CASSLDLGTTNEKLFF
TRBV19	TRBJ1-5	.	.	TGTGCCAGTTGGGGGACAAGATGGGATCAGCCCCAGCATTTT	CASWGTRWDQPQHF
TRBV24-1	TRBJ1-1	.	TRBD1	TGTGCCACCAGTGACTCGACAGGGGAAGCTTTCTTT	CATSDSTGEAFF
TRBV19	TRBJ1-2	.	TRBD1	TGTGCCAGTAGACTACCGGGACAGGGCAACACCTTC	CASRLPGQGNTF
TRBV5-1	TRBJ2-3	few	TRBD2	TGCGCCAGCAGCTCAGCGGGGGGCCGGGGAGATACGCAGTATTTT	CASSSAGGRGDTQYF